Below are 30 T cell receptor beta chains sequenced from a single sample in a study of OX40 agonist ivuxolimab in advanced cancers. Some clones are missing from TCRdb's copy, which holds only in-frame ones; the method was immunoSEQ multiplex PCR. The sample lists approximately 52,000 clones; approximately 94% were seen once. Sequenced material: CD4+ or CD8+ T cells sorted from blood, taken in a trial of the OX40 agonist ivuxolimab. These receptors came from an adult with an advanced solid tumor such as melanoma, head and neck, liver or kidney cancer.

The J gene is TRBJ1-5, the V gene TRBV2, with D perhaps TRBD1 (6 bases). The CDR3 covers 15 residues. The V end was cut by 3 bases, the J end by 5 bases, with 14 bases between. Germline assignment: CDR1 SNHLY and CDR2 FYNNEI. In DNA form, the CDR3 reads TGTGCCAGCAGTGAGAGAGACAGGATCTATCAGCCCCAGCATTTT. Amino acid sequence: CASSERDRIYQPQHF.

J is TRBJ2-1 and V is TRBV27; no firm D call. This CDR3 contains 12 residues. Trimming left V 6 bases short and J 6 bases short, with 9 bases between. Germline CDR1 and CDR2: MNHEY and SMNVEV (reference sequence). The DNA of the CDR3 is TGTGCCAGCAGAACCTTAATCAATGAGCAGTTCTTC. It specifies CASRTLINEQFF.

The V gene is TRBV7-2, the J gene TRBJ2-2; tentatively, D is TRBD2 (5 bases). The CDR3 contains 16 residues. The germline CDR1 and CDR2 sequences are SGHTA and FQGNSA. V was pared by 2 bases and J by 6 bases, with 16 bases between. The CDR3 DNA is TGTGCCAGCAGCTTAAACGGCCTTATTAGCGCCGGGGAGCTGTTTTTT. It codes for CASSLNGLISAGELFF.

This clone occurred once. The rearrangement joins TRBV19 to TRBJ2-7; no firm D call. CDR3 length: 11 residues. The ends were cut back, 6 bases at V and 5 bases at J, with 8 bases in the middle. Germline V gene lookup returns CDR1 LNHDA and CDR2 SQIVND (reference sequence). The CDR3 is CASRDSHEQYF. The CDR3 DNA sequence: TGTGCCAGTAGGGATAGTCACGAGCAGTACTTC.

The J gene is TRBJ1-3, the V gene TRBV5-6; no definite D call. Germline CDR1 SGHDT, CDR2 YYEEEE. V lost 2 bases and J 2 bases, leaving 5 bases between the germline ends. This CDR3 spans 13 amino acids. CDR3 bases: TGTGCCAGCAGCTTAAAGCCTGGAAACACCATATATTTT. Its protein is CASSLKPGNTIYF. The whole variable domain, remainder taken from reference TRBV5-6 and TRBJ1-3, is DAGVTQSPTHLIKTRGQQVTLRCSPKSGHDTVSWYQQALGQGPQFIFQYYEEEERQRGNFPDRFSGHQFPNYSSELNVNALLLGDSALYLCASSLKPGNTIYFGEGSWLTVV.

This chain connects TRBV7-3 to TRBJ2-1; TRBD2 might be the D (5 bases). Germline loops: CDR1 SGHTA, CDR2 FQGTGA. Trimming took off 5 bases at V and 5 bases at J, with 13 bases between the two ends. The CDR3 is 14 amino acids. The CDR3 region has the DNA TGTGCCAGCAGCCAAACCGGACTGAACAATGAGCAGTTCTTC. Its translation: CASSQTGLNNEQFF.

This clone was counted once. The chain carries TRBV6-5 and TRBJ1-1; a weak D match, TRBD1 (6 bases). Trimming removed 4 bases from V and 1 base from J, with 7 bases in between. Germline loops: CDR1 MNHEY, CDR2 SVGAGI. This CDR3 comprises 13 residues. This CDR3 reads CASSLGQNTEAFF. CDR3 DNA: TGTGCCAGCAGTTTGGGACAGAACACTGAAGCTTTCTTT.

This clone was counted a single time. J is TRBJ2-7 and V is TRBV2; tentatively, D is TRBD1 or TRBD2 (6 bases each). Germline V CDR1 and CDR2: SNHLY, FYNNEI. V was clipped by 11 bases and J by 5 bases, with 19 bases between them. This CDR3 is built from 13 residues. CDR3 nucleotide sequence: TGTGCCTGTCTAAGCGAGGGGGGAGACGAGCAGTACTTC. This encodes CACLSEGGDEQYF.

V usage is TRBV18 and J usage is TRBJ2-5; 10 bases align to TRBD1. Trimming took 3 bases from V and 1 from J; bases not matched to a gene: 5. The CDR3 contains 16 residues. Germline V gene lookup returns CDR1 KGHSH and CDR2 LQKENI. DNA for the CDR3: TGTGCCAGCTCACCTCCTGGGACAGGGGTCCAAGAGACCCAGTACTTC. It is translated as CASSPPGTGVQETQYF.

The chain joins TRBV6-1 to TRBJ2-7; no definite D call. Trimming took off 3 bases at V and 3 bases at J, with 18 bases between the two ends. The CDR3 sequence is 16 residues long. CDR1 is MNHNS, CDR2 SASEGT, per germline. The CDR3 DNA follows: TGTGCCAGCAGTGATGGTAGGGATCTCAGCCTCTACGAGCAGTACTTC. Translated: CASSDGRDLSLYEQYF.

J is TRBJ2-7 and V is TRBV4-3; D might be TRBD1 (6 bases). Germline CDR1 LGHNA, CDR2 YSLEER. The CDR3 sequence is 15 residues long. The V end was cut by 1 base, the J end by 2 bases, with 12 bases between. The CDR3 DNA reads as TGCGCCAGCAGCCAAGCCAGGGGAAATACCTACGAGCAGTACTTC. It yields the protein CASSQARGNTYEQYF.

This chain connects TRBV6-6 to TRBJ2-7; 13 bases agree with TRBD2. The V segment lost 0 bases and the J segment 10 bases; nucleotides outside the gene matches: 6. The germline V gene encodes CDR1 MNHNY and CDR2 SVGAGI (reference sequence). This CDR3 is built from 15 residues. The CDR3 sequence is CASSYSPTSGRPQYF. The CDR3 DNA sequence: TGTGCCAGCAGTTACTCACCGACTAGCGGGAGGCCACAGTACTTC.

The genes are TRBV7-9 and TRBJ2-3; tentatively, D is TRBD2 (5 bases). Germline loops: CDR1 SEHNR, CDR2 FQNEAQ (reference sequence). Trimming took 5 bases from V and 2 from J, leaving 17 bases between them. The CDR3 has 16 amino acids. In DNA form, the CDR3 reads TGTGCCAGCAGCCCCCGGAGCGGAATATACACAGATACGCAGTATTTT. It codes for CASSPRSGIYTDTQYF.

CDR3 DNA: TGCGCCAGCAGTGGACGGGACTCCTACGAGCAGTACTTC. Translation: CASSGRDSYEQYF. This chain joins TRBV10-2 and TRBJ2-7; D possibly corresponds to TRBD2 (5 bases). The CDR3 has 13 residues. CDR1 and CDR2 (germline): WSHSY, SAAADI. V lost 4 bases, J lost 0 bases, and 7 bases lay in between.

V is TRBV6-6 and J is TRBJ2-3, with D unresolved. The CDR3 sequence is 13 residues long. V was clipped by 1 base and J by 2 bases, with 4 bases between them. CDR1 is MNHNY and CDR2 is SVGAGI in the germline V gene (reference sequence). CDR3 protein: CASSYLDTDTQYF. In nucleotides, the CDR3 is TGTGCCAGCAGTTACTTGGACACAGATACGCAGTATTTT.

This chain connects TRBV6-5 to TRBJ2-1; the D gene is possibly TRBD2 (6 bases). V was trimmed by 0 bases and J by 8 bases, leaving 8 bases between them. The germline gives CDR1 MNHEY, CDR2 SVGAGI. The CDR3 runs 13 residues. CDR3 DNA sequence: TGTGCCAGCAGTTACTCATTAGCGGATGAGCAGTTCTTC. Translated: CASSYSLADEQFF.

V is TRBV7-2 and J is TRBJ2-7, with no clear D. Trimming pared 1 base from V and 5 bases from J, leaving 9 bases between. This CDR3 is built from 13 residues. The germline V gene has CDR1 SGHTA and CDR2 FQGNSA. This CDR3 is CASSLGRVNEQYF. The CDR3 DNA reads TGTGCCAGCAGCTTAGGACGGGTCAACGAGCAGTACTTC.

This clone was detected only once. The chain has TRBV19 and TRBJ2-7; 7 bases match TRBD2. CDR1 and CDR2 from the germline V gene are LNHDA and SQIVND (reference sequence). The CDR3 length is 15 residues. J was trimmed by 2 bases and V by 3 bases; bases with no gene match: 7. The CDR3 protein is CASSMGLFRAYEQYF. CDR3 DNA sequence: TGTGCCAGTAGTATGGGACTATTTCGGGCCTACGAGCAGTACTTC.

The CDR3, as DNA: TGTGCCAGCAGTTACTTCGGGACAGGGGGCGCGGAGACCCAGTACTTC. Protein sequence: CASSYFGTGGAETQYF. The J gene is TRBJ2-5, the V gene TRBV6-5, with 12 bases fitting TRBD1. From germline, CDR1 is MNHEY and CDR2 SVGAGI. This CDR3 region has 16 residues. V was clipped by 1 base and J by 5 bases; unmatched bases: 5.

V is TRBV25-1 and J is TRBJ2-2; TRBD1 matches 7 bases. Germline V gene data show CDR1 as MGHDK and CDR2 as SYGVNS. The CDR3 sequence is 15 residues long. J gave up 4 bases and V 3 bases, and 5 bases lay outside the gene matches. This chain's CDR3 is CASSELAGGTGELFF. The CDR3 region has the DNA TGTGCCAGCAGTGAGTTGGCAGGGGGCACCGGGGAGCTGTTTTTT.

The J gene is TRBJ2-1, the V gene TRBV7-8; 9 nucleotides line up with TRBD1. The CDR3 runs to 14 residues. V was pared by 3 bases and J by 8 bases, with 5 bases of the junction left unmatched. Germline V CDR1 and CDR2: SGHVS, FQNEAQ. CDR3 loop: CASSFRDRDDEQFF. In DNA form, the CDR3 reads TGTGCCAGCAGCTTCCGGGACAGGGACGATGAGCAGTTCTTC.

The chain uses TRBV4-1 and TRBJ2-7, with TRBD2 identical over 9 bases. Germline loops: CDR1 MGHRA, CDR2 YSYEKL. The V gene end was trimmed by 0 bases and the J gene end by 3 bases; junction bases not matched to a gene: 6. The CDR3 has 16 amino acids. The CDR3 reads CASSQDLASGDYEQYF. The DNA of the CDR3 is TGCGCCAGCAGCCAAGATCTGGCTAGCGGGGACTACGAGCAGTACTTC.

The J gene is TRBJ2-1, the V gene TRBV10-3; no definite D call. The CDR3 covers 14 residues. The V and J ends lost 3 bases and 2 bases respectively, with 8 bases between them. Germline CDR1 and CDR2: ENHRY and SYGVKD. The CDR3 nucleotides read TGTGCCATCAGTGAACCTAGAACCTACAATGAGCAGTTCTTC. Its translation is CAISEPRTYNEQFF.

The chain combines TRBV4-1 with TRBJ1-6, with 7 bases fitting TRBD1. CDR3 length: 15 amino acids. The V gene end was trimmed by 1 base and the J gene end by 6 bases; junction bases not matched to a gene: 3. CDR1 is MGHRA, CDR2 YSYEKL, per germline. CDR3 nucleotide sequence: TGCGCCAGCAGCCAAGGACGGGACAGTAATTCACCCCTCCACTTT. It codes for CASSQGRDSNSPLHF.

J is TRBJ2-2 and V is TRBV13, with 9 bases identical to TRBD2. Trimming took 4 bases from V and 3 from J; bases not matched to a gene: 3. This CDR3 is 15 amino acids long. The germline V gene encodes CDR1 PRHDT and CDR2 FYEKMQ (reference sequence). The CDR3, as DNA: TGTGCCAGCAGCTCCCAGCGGGAGGACACCGGGGAGCTGTTTTTT. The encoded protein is CASSSQREDTGELFF.

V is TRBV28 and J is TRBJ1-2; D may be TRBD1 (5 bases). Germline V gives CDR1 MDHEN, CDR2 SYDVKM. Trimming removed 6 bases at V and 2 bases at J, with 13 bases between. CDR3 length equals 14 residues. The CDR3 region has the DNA TGTGCCAGCAGCCCACGGGACGAAAACTATGGCTACACCTTC. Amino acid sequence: CASSPRDENYGYTF.

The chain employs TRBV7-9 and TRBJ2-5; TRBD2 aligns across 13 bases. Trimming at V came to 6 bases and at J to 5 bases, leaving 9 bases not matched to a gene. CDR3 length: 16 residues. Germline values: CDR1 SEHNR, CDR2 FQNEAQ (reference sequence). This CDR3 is CASSRGLAGDVETQYF. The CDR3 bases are TGTGCCAGCAGTAGAGGACTAGCGGGAGATGTGGAGACCCAGTACTTC.

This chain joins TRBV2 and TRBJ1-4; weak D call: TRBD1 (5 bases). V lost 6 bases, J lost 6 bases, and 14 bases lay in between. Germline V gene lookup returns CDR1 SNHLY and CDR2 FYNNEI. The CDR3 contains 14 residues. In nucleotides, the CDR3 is TGTGCCAGCAGGTTCCTAGACAGCTATGAAAAACTGTTTTTT. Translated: CASRFLDSYEKLFF.

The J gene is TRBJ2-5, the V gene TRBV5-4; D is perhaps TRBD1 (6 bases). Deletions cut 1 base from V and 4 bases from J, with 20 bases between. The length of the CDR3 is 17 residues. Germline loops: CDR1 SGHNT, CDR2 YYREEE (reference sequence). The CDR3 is CASSLSLGQTLGETQYF. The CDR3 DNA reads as TGTGCCAGCAGCTTGTCTCTCGGACAGACCCTGGGAGAGACCCAGTACTTC.

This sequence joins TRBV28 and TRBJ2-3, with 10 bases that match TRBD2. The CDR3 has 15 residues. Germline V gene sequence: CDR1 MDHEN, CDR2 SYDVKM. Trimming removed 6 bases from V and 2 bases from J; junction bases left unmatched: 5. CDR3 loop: CASRTSGRATDTQYF. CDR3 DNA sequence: TGTGCCAGCAGAACGAGCGGGAGGGCCACAGATACGCAGTATTTT.